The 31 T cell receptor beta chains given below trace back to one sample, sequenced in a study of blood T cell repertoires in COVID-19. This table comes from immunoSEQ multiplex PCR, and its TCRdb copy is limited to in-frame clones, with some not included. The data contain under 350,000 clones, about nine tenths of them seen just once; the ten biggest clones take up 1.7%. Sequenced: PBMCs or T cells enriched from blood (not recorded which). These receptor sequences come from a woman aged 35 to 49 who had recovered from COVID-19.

As DNA, the CDR3 is TGTGCCAGCAGTTCTCCGTACAGGGGGAACAATGAGCAGTTCTTC. Protein sequence: CASSSPYRGNNEQFF. V usage is TRBV6-5 and J usage is TRBJ2-1; 8 bases align to TRBD1. The CDR3 contains 15 residues. V gave up 4 bases and J gave up 5 bases; unmatched junction bases: 7. Germline-derived CDR1 and CDR2 are MNHEY and SVGAGI.

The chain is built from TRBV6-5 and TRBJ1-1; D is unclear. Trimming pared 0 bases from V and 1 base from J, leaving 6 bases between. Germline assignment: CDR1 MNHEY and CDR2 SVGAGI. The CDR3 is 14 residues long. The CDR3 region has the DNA TGTGCCAGCAGTTACTCGAAGCCGAACACTGAAGCTTTCTTT. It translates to CASSYSKPNTEAFF.

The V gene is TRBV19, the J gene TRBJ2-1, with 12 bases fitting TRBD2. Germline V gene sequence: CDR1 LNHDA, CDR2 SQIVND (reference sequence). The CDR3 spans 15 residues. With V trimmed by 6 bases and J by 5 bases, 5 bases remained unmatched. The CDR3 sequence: CASSETSGGNNEQFF. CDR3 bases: TGTGCCAGTAGCGAGACTAGCGGGGGTAACAATGAGCAGTTCTTC.

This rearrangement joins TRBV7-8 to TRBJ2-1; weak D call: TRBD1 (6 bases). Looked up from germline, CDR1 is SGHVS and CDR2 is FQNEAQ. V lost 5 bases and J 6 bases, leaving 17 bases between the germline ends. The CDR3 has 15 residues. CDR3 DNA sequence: TGTGCCAGCAGCCTACAGGGTTCGGTTAGCAATGAGCAGTTCTTC. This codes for CASSLQGSVSNEQFF.

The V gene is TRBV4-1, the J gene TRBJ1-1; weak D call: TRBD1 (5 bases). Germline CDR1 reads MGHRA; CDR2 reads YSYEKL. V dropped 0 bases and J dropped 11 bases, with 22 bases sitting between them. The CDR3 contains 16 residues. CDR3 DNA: TGCGCCAGCAGCCAAGATCTACAGGCGATTTACCGGTACGCTTTCTTT. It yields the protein CASSQDLQAIYRYAFF.

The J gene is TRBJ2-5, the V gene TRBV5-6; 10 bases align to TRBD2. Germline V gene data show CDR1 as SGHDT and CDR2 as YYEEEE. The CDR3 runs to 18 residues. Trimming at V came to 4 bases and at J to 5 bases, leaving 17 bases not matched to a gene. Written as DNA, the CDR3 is TGTGCCAGCAGCACCCCGGCTAGCGGGAGCCCGGGGAGGGAGACCCAGTACTTC. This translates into CASSTPASGSPGRETQYF.

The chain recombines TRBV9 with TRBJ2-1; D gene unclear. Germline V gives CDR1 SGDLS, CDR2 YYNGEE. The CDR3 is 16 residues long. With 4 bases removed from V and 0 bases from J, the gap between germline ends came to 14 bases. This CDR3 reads CASSSSAANSYNEQFF. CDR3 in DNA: TGTGCCAGCAGCTCCAGCGCAGCGAACTCCTACAATGAGCAGTTCTTC.

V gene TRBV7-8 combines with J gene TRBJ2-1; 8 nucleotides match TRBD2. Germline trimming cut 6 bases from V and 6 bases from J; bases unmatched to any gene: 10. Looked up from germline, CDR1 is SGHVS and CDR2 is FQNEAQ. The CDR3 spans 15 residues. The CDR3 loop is CASRVLAVGSNEQFF. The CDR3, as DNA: TGTGCCAGCAGGGTACTAGCGGTGGGTTCCAATGAGCAGTTCTTC. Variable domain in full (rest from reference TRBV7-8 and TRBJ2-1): GAGVSQSPRYKVAKRGQDVALRCDPISGHVSLFWYQQALGQGPEFLTYFQNEAQLDKSGLPSDRFFAERPEGSVSTLKIQRTQQEDSAVYLCASRVLAVGSNEQFFGPGTRLTVL.

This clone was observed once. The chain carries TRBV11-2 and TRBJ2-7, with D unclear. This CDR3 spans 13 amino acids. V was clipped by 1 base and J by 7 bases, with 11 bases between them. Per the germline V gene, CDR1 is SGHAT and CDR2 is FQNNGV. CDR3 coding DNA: TGTGCCAGCAGCTTAGCAGTGGGCTTGGAGCAGTACTTC. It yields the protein CASSLAVGLEQYF.

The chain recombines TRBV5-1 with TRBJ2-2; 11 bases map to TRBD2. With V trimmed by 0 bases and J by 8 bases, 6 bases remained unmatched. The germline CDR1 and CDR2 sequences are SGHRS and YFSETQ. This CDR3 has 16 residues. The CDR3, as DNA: TGCGCCAGCAGCTTGGGTACTAGCGGGGGTCCAGGGGAGCTGTTTTTT. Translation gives CASSLGTSGGPGELFF.

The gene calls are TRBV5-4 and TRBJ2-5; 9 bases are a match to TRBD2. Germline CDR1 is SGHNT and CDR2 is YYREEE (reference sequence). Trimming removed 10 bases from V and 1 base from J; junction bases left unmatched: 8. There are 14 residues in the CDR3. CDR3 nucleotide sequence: TGTGCCGGAGGGCTAGCGGGACGCCAAGAGACCCAGTACTTC. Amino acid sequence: CAGGLAGRQETQYF.

CDR3 loop: CASSLRNQPQHF. For the CDR3, the DNA is TGTGCCAGCAGTTTACGTAATCAGCCCCAGCATTTT. This chain joins TRBV28 and TRBJ1-5; D is ambiguous. Per the germline V gene, CDR1 is MDHEN and CDR2 is SYDVKM. Trimming pared 2 bases from V and 4 bases from J, leaving 3 bases between. The CDR3 totals 12 residues. Full variable domain (remainder filled in from reference TRBV28 and TRBJ1-5): DVKVTQSSRYLVKRTGEKVFLECVQDMDHENMFWYRQDPGLGLRLIYFSYDVKMKEKGDIPEGYSVSREKKERFSLILESASTNQTSMYLCASSLRNQPQHFGDGTRLSIL.

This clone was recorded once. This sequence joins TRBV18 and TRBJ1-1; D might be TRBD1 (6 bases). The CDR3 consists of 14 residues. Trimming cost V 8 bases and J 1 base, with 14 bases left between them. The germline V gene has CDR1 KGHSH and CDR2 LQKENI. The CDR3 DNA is TGTGCCAGCACTGGACAGACCTCGAACACTGAAGCTTTCTTT. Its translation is CASTGQTSNTEAFF.

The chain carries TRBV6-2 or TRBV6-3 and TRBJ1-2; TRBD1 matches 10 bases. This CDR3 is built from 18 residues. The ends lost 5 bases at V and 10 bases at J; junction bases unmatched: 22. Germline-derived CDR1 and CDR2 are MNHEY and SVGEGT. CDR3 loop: CASSMIPGTGEGNGDYTF. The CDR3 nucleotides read TGTGCCAGCAGTATGATCCCCGGGACAGGGGAGGGTAACGGTGACTACACCTTC.

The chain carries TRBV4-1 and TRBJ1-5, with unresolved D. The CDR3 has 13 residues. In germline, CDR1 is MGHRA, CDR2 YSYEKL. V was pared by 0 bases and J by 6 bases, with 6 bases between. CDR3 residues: CASSQDLSQPQHF. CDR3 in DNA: TGCGCCAGCAGCCAAGATTTGAGTCAGCCCCAGCATTTT.

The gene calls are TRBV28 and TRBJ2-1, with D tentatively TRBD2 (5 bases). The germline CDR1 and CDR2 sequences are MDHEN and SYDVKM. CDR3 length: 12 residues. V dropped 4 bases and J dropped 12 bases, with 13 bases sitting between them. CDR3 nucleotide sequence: TGTGCCAGCAGTTCCCTCGGAGGTGGGCAGTTCTTC. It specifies CASSSLGGGQFF.

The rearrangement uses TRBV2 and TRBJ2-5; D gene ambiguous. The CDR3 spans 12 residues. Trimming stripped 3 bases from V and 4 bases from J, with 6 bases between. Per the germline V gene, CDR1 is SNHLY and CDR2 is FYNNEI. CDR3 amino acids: CASSEMRETQYF. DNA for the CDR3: TGTGCCAGCAGTGAGATGAGAGAGACCCAGTACTTC.

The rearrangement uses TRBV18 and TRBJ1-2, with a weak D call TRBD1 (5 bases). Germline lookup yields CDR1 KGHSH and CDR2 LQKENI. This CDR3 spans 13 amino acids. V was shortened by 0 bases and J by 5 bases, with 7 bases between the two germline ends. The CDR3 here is CASSPPTVYGYTF. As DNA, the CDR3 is TGTGCCAGCTCACCACCGACAGTATATGGCTACACCTTC.

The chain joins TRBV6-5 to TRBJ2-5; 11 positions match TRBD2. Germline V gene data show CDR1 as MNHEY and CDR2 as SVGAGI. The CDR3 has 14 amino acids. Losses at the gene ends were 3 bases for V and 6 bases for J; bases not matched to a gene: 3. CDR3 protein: CASSYSGGAQTQYF. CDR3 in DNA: TGTGCCAGCAGTTATAGCGGGGGGGCGCAGACCCAGTACTTC.

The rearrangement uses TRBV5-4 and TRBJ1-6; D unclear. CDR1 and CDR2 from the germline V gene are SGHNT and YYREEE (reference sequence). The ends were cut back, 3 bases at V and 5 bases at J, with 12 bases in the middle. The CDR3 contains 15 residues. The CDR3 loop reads CASSSGRVDNSPLHF. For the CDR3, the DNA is TGTGCCAGCAGCTCCGGGAGGGTAGATAATTCACCCCTCCACTTT.

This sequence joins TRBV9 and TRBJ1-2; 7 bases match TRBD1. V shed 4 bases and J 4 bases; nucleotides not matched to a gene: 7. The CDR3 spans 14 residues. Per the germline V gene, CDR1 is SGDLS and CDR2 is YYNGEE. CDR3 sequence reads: CASSSQWDSYGYTF. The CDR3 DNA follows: TGTGCCAGCAGCTCCCAGTGGGACAGCTATGGCTACACCTTC.

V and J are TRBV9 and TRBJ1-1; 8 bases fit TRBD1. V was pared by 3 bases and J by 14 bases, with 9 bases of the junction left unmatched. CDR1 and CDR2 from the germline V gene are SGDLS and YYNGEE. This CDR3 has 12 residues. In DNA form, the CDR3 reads TGTGCCAGCAGCGCCGGGACAGGCGGATTGTTCTTT. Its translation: CASSAGTGGLFF.

CDR3: CATSDAAGGITDTQYF. In nucleotides, the CDR3 is TGTGCCACCAGTGATGCGGCGGGAGGGATCACAGATACGCAGTATTTT. The V and J genes are TRBV24-1 and TRBJ2-3; 9 nucleotides align to TRBD2. J was trimmed by 2 bases and V by 3 bases; bases with no gene match: 5. This CDR3 region has 16 residues. The germline V gene has CDR1 KGHDR and CDR2 SFDVKD.

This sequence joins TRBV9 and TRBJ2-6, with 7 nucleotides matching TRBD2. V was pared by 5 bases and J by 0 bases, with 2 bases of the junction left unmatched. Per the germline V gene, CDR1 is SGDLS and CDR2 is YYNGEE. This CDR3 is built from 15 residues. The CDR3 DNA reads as TGTGCCAGCAGAGCGGGATCCTCTGGGGCCAACGTCCTGACTTTC. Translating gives CASRAGSSGANVLTF. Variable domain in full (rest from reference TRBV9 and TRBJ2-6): DSGVTQTPKHLITATGQRVTLRCSPRSGDLSVYWYQQSLDQGLQFLIQYYNGEERAKGNILERFSAQQFPDLHSELNLSSLELGDSALYFCASRAGSSGANVLTFGAGSRLTVL.

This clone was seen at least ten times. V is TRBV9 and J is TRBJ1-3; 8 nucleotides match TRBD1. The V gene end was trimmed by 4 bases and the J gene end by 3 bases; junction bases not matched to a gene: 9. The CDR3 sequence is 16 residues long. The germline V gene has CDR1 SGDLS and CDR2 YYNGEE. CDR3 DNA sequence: TGTGCCAGCAGCTCCGGGGCAGGGGGCTTTGGAAACACCATATATTTT. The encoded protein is CASSSGAGGFGNTIYF.

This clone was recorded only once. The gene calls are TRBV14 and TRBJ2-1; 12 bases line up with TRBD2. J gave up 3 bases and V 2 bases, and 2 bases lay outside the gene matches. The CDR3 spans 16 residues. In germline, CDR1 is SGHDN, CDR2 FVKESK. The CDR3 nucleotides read TGTGCCAGCAGCCAACTAGCGGGAGGGTTCTACAATGAGCAGTTCTTC. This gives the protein CASSQLAGGFYNEQFF.

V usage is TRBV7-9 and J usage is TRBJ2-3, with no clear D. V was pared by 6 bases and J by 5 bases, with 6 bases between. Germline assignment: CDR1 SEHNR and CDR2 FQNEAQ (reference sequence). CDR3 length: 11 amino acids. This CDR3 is CASSTGDTQYF. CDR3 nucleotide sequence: TGTGCCAGCAGTACGGGAGATACGCAGTATTTT.

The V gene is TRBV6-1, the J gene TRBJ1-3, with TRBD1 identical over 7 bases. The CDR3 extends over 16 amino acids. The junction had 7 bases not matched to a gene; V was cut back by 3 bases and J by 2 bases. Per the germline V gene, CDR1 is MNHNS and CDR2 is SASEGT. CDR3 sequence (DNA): TGTGCCAGCAGTGAGGGACAGCCTTTTACTGGAAACACCATATATTTT. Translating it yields CASSEGQPFTGNTIYF.

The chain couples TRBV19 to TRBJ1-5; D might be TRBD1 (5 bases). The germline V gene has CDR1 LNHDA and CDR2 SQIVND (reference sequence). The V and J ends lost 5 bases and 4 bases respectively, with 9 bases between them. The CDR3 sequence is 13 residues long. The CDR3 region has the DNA TGTGCCAGTAGTGAACAGGTAAATCAGCCCCAGCATTTT. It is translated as CASSEQVNQPQHF.

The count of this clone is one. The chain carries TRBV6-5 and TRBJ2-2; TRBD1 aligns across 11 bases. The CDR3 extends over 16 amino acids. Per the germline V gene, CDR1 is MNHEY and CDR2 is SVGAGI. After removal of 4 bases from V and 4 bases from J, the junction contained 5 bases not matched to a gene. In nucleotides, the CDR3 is TGTGCCAGCAGTTTCTCCGGGACAGGGGGCACCGGGGAGCTGTTTTTT. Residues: CASSFSGTGGTGELFF.

The CDR3 region has the DNA TGTGCCAGCAGCCAGGGGGCGAGCTCCTATAATTCACCCCTCCACTTT. It yields the protein CASSQGASSYNSPLHF. The chain uses TRBV3-1 (or the pseudogene TRBV3-2) and TRBJ1-6, with D possibly being TRBD1 (6 bases). Trimming removed 3 bases from V and 0 bases from J, with 9 bases in between. Germline loops: CDR1 LGHDT, CDR2 YNNKEL (reference sequence). The CDR3 sequence is 16 residues long.